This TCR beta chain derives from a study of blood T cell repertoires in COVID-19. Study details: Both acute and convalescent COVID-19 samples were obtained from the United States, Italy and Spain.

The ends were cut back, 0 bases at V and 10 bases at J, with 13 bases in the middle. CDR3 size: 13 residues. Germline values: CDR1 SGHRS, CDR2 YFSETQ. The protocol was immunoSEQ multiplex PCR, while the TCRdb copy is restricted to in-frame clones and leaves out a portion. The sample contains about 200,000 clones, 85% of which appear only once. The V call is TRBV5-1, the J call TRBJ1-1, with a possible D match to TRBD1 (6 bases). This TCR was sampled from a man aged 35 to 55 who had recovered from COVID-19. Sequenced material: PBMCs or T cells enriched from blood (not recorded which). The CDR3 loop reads CASSLAAGVRAFF. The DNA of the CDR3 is TGCGCCAGCAGCTTGGCGGCAGGGGTACGAGCTTTCTTT. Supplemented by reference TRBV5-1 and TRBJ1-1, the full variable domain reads KAGVTQTPRYLIKTRGQQVTLSCSPISGHRSVSWYQQTPGQGLQFLFEYFSETQRNKGNFPGRFSGRQFSNSRSEMNVSTLELGDSALYLCASSLAAGVRAFFGQGTRLTVV.